This T cell receptor beta chain stems from a study of OX40 agonist ivuxolimab in advanced cancers. The overall study: Ivuxolimab was administered intravenously to patients at 0.01 to 10 mg/kg every 2 weeks. Points from the study as a whole: The study found among the lowest clonal expansion in partial responders at 0.1-3.0 mg/kg. Also present in some nonresponders was a low level of normalized T-cell clonal expansion. Clonal expansion was seen in CD4+ and CD8+ blood T cells by week 6 at 0.1 to 3.0 mg/kg.

Germline CDR1 and CDR2: MDHEN and SYDVKM. The CDR3 is 12 residues long. V lost 3 bases to trimming and J lost 6 bases, with 7 bases between them. The repertoire was sequenced with immunoSEQ multiplex PCR; TCRdb's copy has only in-frame clones and lacks some. The data show 91,000 or so clones, approximately 94% seen once. About this clone: Antigen specificity is unknown.

Material: CD4+ or CD8+ T cells sorted from blood, obtained in a trial of the OX40 agonist ivuxolimab. The sequence was obtained from an adult with an advanced solid tumor such as melanoma, head and neck, liver or kidney cancer. The chain links TRBV28 to TRBJ2-3, with D unclear. The CDR3 sequence: CASSLGMDTQYF. The CDR3 nucleotides are TGTGCCAGCAGTTTGGGGATGGATACGCAGTATTTT. Variable domain in full (rest from reference TRBV28 and TRBJ2-3): DVKVTQSSRYLVKRTGEKVFLECVQDMDHENMFWYRQDPGLGLRLIYFSYDVKMKEKGDIPEGYSVSREKKERFSLILESASTNQTSMYLCASSLGMDTQYFGPGTRLTVL.